These 30 T cell receptor beta chains were all obtained from the same sample, sequenced in a study of blood T cell repertoires in COVID-19. Produced via immunoSEQ multiplex PCR; TCRdb's table is partial and in-frame only. The sample has over 150,000 clones; 70% to 90% are singletons. Sequenced sample: peripheral blood. All receptors derive from a man aged 55 to 70 with COVID-19, enrolled during active disease.

The gene calls are TRBV7-2 and TRBJ2-7; D perhaps matches TRBD1 (5 bases). Germline V gene data show CDR1 as SGHTA and CDR2 as FQGNSA. V was trimmed by 0 bases and J by 4 bases, leaving 7 bases between them. The CDR3 loop spans 13 amino acids. CDR3 nucleotides: TGTGCCAGCAGCTTAGCGGACAAATACGAGCAGTACTTC. This sequence encodes CASSLADKYEQYF. The full variable domain, completed using reference TRBV7-2 and TRBJ2-7, is GAGVSQSPSNKVTEKGKDVELRCDPISGHTALYWYRQSLGQGLEFLIYFQGNSAPDKSGLPSDRFSAERTGGSVSTLTIQRTQQEDSAVYLCASSLADKYEQYFGPGTRLTVT.

The J gene is TRBJ1-5, the V gene TRBV10-2; the D gene is possibly TRBD1 (5 bases). Germline loops: CDR1 WSHSY, CDR2 SAAADI. V was cut by 1 base and J by 2 bases, with 18 bases left in between. The CDR3 runs to 18 residues. The CDR3 region has the DNA TGCGCCAGCAGTGAGTGGCAGGGTGGTAGGGAGGGCAATCAGCCCCAGCATTTT. It codes for CASSEWQGGREGNQPQHF.

J is TRBJ2-7 and V is TRBV19; 7 bases are shared with TRBD2. The CDR3 loop spans 15 amino acids. The trim removed 4 bases at V and 6 bases at J, leaving 12 bases unmatched. The V gene's germline CDR1 is LNHDA and CDR2 SQIVND (reference sequence). CDR3 residues: CASSTRGGSTAEQYF. In nucleotides, the CDR3 is TGTGCCAGTAGTACAAGAGGCGGGAGCACGGCCGAGCAGTACTTC.

This chain connects TRBV28 to TRBJ2-1, with 9 bases lining up with TRBD2. J lost 9 bases, V lost 3 bases, and 6 bases had no gene match. The CDR3 spans 14 residues. CDR1 and CDR2 from the germline V gene are MDHEN and SYDVKM. The CDR3 loop is CASSFSAGGFEQFF. The CDR3 DNA sequence: TGTGCCAGCAGTTTCTCAGCGGGGGGTTTTGAGCAGTTCTTC.

The CDR3 DNA sequence: TGTGCCAGCAGCCCCGGACAGGGCCTTGATGGCTACACCTTC. Residues: CASSPGQGLDGYTF. The genes are TRBV7-6 and TRBJ1-2; 8 positions match TRBD1. This CDR3 region has 14 residues. The junction had 8 bases not matched to a gene; V was cut back by 5 bases and J by 6 bases. Germline CDR1 is SGHVS and CDR2 is FNYEAQ. Using reference TRBV7-6 and TRBJ1-2 for the parts outside the CDR3, the full variable domain is GAGVSQSPRYKVTKRGQDVALRCDPISGHVSLYWYRQALGQGPEFLTYFNYEAQQDKSGLPNDRFSAERPEGSISTLTIQRTEQRDSAMYRCASSPGQGLDGYTFGSGTRLTVV.

The genes are TRBV28 and TRBJ1-2, with D perhaps matching TRBD1 (5 bases). This CDR3 region has 15 residues. Germline CDR1 is MDHEN and CDR2 is SYDVKM. The germline V and J ends were trimmed by 5 bases and 2 bases, with 15 bases remaining between them. The CDR3 DNA is TGTGCCAGCAGTGCGCCAGGGTGGAGCAACTATGGCTACACCTTC. Amino acid sequence: CASSAPGWSNYGYTF.

This clone came up a few times. This sequence joins TRBV18 and TRBJ1-2; 10 bases agree with TRBD1. Trimming cost V 3 bases and J 7 bases; bases outside gene matches: 8. The germline CDR1 and CDR2 sequences are KGHSH and LQKENI. The CDR3 sequence is 15 residues long. In DNA form, the CDR3 reads TGTGCCAGCTCACCCCCCCGGACAGGGGGAATTGGCTACACCTTC. Residues: CASSPPRTGGIGYTF. The variable domain in full, with the rest retrieved from reference TRBV18 and TRBJ1-2, is NAGVMQNPRHLVRRRGQEARLRCSPMKGHSHVYWYRQLPEEGLKFMVYLQKENIIDESGMPKERFSAEFPKEGPSILRIQQVVRGDSAAYFCASSPPRTGGIGYTFGSGTRLTVV.

The chain links TRBV6-1 to TRBJ2-3; 11 nucleotides align to TRBD2. The CDR3 contains 16 residues. After removal of 3 bases from V and 5 bases from J, the junction contained 7 bases not matched to a gene. Germline assignment: CDR1 MNHNS and CDR2 SASEGT. CDR3: CASSDTSGSGGDTQYF. CDR3 bases: TGTGCCAGCAGTGACACTAGCGGGAGCGGAGGAGATACGCAGTATTTT.

The V and J genes are TRBV2 and TRBJ1-6, with a possible D match to TRBD1 (5 bases). Trimming cost V 8 bases and J 10 bases, with 12 bases left between them. The CDR3 sequence is 12 residues long. Germline V CDR1 and CDR2: SNHLY, FYNNEI. The DNA for the CDR3 is TGTGCCAGCGGGGGGGGAGCGTCACCCCTCCACTTT. Amino acid sequence: CASGGGASPLHF.

The table lists this clone with a count of one. This chain's CDR3 is CASSRRQGAGEKLFF. CDR3 DNA: TGTGCCAGCAGCCGACGACAGGGGGCAGGTGAAAAACTGTTTTTT. This chain uses TRBV11-2 with TRBJ1-4; TRBD1 matches 10 bases. V dropped 5 bases and J dropped 7; count of bases not matched to a gene: 7. Germline V gene data show CDR1 as SGHAT and CDR2 as FQNNGV. The CDR3 consists of 15 residues. The variable domain in full, with the rest retrieved from reference TRBV11-2 and TRBJ1-4, is EAGVAQSPRYKIIEKRQSVAFWCNPISGHATLYWYQQILGQGPKLLIQFQNNGVVDDSQLPKDRFSAERLKGVDSTLKIQPAKLEDSAVYLCASSRRQGAGEKLFFGSGTQLSVL.

The chain has TRBV9 and TRBJ2-1; TRBD1 matches 9 bases. With V trimmed by 4 bases and J by 8 bases, 10 bases remained unmatched. This CDR3 is 15 amino acids long. Germline V gene lookup returns CDR1 SGDLS and CDR2 YYNGEE. CDR3 loop: CASSPRQGGVYEQFF. Here the CDR3 DNA reads TGTGCCAGCAGCCCTAGACAGGGGGGGGTCTATGAGCAGTTCTTC.

The chain couples TRBV6-5 to TRBJ2-5, with a weak D call TRBD1 (5 bases). V lost 7 bases to trimming and J lost 2 bases, with 8 bases between them. The CDR3 spans 12 residues. The germline V gene encodes CDR1 MNHEY and CDR2 SVGAGI. The CDR3 is CASTGPQETQYF. The CDR3 bases are TGTGCCAGCACAGGGCCTCAAGAGACCCAGTACTTC.

The chain has TRBV25-1 and TRBJ1-1; D gene uncertain. The V and J ends lost 3 bases and 0 bases respectively, with 14 bases between them. This CDR3 contains 16 residues. Germline-derived CDR1 and CDR2 are MGHDK and SYGVNS. The CDR3 DNA reads as TGTGCCAGCAGTGATAGCTTTGGCAGCTTGAACACTGAAGCTTTCTTT. Encoded protein: CASSDSFGSLNTEAFF.

CDR3 loop: CASSLGGEINEQFF. DNA of the CDR3: TGTGCCAGCAGCTTAGGGGGCGAGATCAATGAGCAGTTCTTC. The chain links TRBV7-9 to TRBJ2-1, with D perhaps matching TRBD1 (5 bases). Trimming took off 1 base at V and 6 bases at J, with 10 bases between the two ends. The CDR3 consists of 14 residues. Germline CDR1 SEHNR, CDR2 FQNEAQ (reference sequence).

This clone was found a few times. This chain uses TRBV9 with TRBJ2-2; possible D gene TRBD1, 5 bases. Germline loops: CDR1 SGDLS, CDR2 YYNGEE. With 0 bases removed from V and 3 bases from J, the gap between germline ends came to 12 bases. The CDR3 is 16 residues long. This CDR3 reads CASSVGPGKHTGELFF. Here the CDR3 DNA reads TGTGCCAGCAGCGTAGGGCCAGGGAAGCACACCGGGGAGCTGTTTTTT.

V gene TRBV5-1 combines with J gene TRBJ1-1; TRBD1 matches 8 bases. V dropped 3 bases and J dropped 6; count of bases not matched to a gene: 7. The CDR3 covers 14 residues. The germline V gene encodes CDR1 SGHRS and CDR2 YFSETQ. CDR3 in DNA: TGCGCCAGCAGCTGGACAGGGATGAGAGCTGAAGCTTTCTTT. It specifies CASSWTGMRAEAFF.

V usage is TRBV27 and J usage is TRBJ2-7, with D possibly TRBD1 on 6 matching bases. V shed 6 bases and J shed 0 bases, with 12 bases lying between them. The CDR3 sequence is 14 residues long. Per the germline V gene, CDR1 is MNHEY and CDR2 is SMNVEV (reference sequence). The CDR3 DNA follows: TGTGCCAGCAGACTACAGGGATACTCCTACGAGCAGTACTTC. This gives the protein CASRLQGYSYEQYF.

The gene calls are TRBV25-1 and TRBJ2-7; 9 bases agree with TRBD1. With V trimmed by 8 bases and J by 4 bases, 12 bases remained unmatched. This CDR3 is 15 amino acids long. Germline V CDR1 and CDR2: MGHDK, SYGVNS. This chain's CDR3 is CASGGAGTGSYEQYF. The CDR3 DNA reads as TGTGCCAGCGGGGGGGCCGGGACAGGGAGTTACGAGCAGTACTTC.

The chain couples TRBV4-3 to TRBJ2-3; TRBD2 matches 8 bases. V gave up 0 bases and J gave up 2 bases; unmatched junction bases: 7. Germline V gene data show CDR1 as LGHNA and CDR2 as YSLEER. The CDR3 spans 17 residues. The CDR3 DNA is TGCGCCAGCAGCCAAGATGGGGTAGCGGGGTCCACAGATACGCAGTATTTT. This encodes CASSQDGVAGSTDTQYF.

The chain's CDR3 is CASSSGGSLPDTQYF. CDR3 DNA sequence: TGTGCCAGCAGCTCCGGTGGTAGCCTCCCAGATACGCAGTATTTT. The V and J genes are TRBV11-3 and TRBJ2-3; D remains ambiguous. Germline V gene lookup returns CDR1 SGHNT and CDR2 YENEEA. The V gene lost 4 bases and the J gene lost 4 bases, with 15 bases spanning the gap. The CDR3 sequence is 15 residues long.

The V call is TRBV2, the J call TRBJ2-1; 9 bases map to TRBD2. J lost 8 bases, V lost 5 bases, and 10 bases had no gene match. The CDR3 runs to 15 residues. Germline loops: CDR1 SNHLY, CDR2 FYNNEI. Here the CDR3 reads CASSPSAGGPHEQFF. For the CDR3, the DNA is TGTGCCAGCAGTCCCTCGGCGGGAGGGCCTCATGAGCAGTTCTTC.

The chain carries TRBV7-2 and TRBJ2-2; D is unclear. This CDR3 spans 12 amino acids. Germline V gene data show CDR1 as SGHTA and CDR2 as FQGNSA. Deletions cut 1 base from V and 8 bases from J, with 5 bases between. CDR3 sequence reads: CASSLGVGELFF. The CDR3 region has the DNA TGTGCCAGCAGCTTAGGAGTAGGGGAGCTGTTTTTT.

V gene TRBV7-3 combines with J gene TRBJ2-2; 7 positions match TRBD2. Trimming took 5 bases from V and 2 from J; bases not matched to a gene: 14. This CDR3 contains 18 residues. CDR1 is SGHTA and CDR2 is FQGTGA in the germline V gene. CDR3 DNA: TGTGCCAGCAGCCCACAGCTACTAGCGTCGAAAAACACCGGGGAGCTGTTTTTT. Encoded protein: CASSPQLLASKNTGELFF.

The rearrangement links TRBV19 to TRBJ1-5, with D possibly matching TRBD1 (5 bases). This CDR3 contains 15 residues. Trimming cost V 3 bases and J 7 bases, with 16 bases left between them. The germline CDR1 and CDR2 sequences are LNHDA and SQIVND (reference sequence). In nucleotides, the CDR3 is TGTGCCAGTAGTATCCAGAAGGGGCCGCGGCAGCCCCAGCATTTT. It codes for CASSIQKGPRQPQHF.

In its sample, this clone was seen once. The V and J genes are TRBV6-6 and TRBJ1-2; D not resolved. Germline CDR1 MNHNY, CDR2 SVGAGI (reference sequence). CDR3 length: 12 residues. Trimming cost V 2 bases and J 6 bases, with 7 bases left between them. The CDR3 sequence: CASSYVQDGYTF. Written as DNA, the CDR3 is TGTGCCAGCAGTTACGTCCAGGATGGCTACACCTTC.

In this sample, this clone turned up a few times. The rearrangement uses TRBV7-2 and TRBJ2-7; TRBD2 matches at 9 bases. Germline V gene data show CDR1 as SGHTA and CDR2 as FQGNSA. The length of the CDR3 is 14 residues. Trimming took 2 bases from V and 6 from J; bases not matched to a gene: 5. The CDR3 reads CASSLLAGEREQYF. The CDR3 nucleotides are TGTGCCAGCAGCTTATTAGCGGGAGAACGCGAGCAGTACTTC.

The rearrangement joins TRBV5-4 to TRBJ2-1; D remains unclear. Germline V gives CDR1 SGHNT, CDR2 YYREEE (reference sequence). Between the trimmed V and J ends, which lost 4 bases and 6 bases, there was a span of 11 bases. The CDR3 is 13 residues long. The CDR3 DNA reads as TGTGCCAGCAGCCTGAGCGAGAGCAATGAGCAGTTCTTC. Translated, it gives CASSLSESNEQFF.

The chain has TRBV6-6 and TRBJ1-3, with D hard to call. The CDR3 totals 14 residues. The ends were cut back, 6 bases at V and 1 base at J, with 10 bases in the middle. The germline V gene has CDR1 MNHNY and CDR2 SVGAGI (reference sequence). For the CDR3, the DNA is TGTGCCAGCAGACTACATGAATCTGGAAACACCATATATTTT. Its protein product is CASRLHESGNTIYF.

V usage is TRBV19 and J usage is TRBJ1-5; 10 positions agree with TRBD1. J gave up 15 bases and V 5 bases, and 7 bases lay outside the gene matches. This CDR3 region has 12 residues. The germline V gene has CDR1 LNHDA and CDR2 SQIVND (reference sequence). The CDR3 reads CASSAGTGARHF. CDR3 sequence (DNA): TGTGCCAGTAGTGCGGGGACAGGGGCGCGGCATTTT.

The chain links TRBV7-2 to TRBJ2-1; 7 nucleotides line up with TRBD1. CDR3 size: 16 residues. V trimming: 6 bases; J trimming: 4 bases; junction bases outside the gene matches: 12. The germline V gene encodes CDR1 SGHTA and CDR2 FQGNSA. CDR3 protein: CASRLSGTDTYNEQFF. CDR3 sequence (DNA): TGTGCCAGCAGGCTTTCGGGGACAGACACTTACAATGAGCAGTTCTTC.